This T cell receptor (beta chain) was found in a study of blood T cell repertoires in COVID-19 (dated by TCRdb to the early 2020s). A note on the overall study: Samples from collaborators originated in the United States, Italy and Spain and spanned both the acute and convalescent phases of COVID-19. The repertoires were made available in a free public database intended to serve as a resource for research on the immune response to SARS-CoV-2. Sample metadata almost always included a de-identified subject ID, COVID-19 status, age in years and sex. Samples came from the ongoing ImmuneRACE study (first 160 participants) plus 1,254 subjects from 6 global collaborators. Subjects who had been exposed to COVID-19, were actively infected with it, or had recovered from it provided the deeply sampled blood TCRbeta repertoires that made up the dataset. The prospective study material was composed of cDNA or gDNA derived from T cells, B-cell-depleted T cells, or PBMCs. Where available, HLA class I and class II types were obtained from metadata supplied by the sample provider rather than from assay-based typing. General findings and caveats noted by the study authors: The amount of clinical and demographic metadata varied by source and participant and was provided uncurated.

A remark on this clone: Its antigen is currently not known. No base qualities exist here, and no much larger clone lies one base off it.

TCRbeta CDR3 regions were amplified from genomic DNA using the immunoSEQ Assay, a bias-controlled multiplex PCR. On the study's bioinformatics: Within the assay, amplification of reference gene primers was used to estimate how many nucleated cells each sample contained. To quantify the absolute abundance of each unique TCRbeta CDR3 rearrangement, sequence reads were collapsed and filtered. For each sample, productive Simpson clonality was calculated as the square root of Simpson's diversity index across productive rearrangements. TCRdb's version of the immuneACCESS table is confined to in-frame rearrangements and falls short of the full clone set. An unresolved V gene accounts for under half of the shortfall where checked; the remainder is of unknown origin. That table supplies the V and J calls and clone size; D and trimming were determined from the DNA. Recorded for this sample are 250,000 to 350,000 clones; over 75% of them occurred a single time. 0.87% of the sample rests with the top ten.

One collaborating source in Seattle enrolled patients during active infection and followed them longitudinally through the course of disease. Whole blood was collected in K2EDTA tubes by collaborating institutions according to the institutions' own protocols. For TCRbeta analysis, collaborators shipped samples as frozen whole blood, isolated PBMCs, or DNA extracted from either of those sample types. The CDR3, cysteine through phenylalanine, is 14 amino acids long. Of the read, only the CDR3 DNA is kept; its 42 bases are in frame from base 1. V is clipped by 5 bases and J by 6 bases, and the sequence between their germline boundaries is 14 bases long. Taken from the germline V gene, the CDR1 and CDR2 loops are SGHAT and FQNNGV.

This sequence originates from a human donor with COVID-19, enrolled during active disease. The donor label of this sample is uncertain. The V and J genes are TRBV11-2 and TRBJ2-1; no D gene is confidently identified. The specimen sequenced was peripheral blood. The bases read TGTGCCAGCAGCGCCACCTCGGTTAGCAATGAGCAGTTCTTC. Its protein product is CASSATSVSNEQFF.